This T cell receptor beta chain emerged from a study of response to subunit inactivated influenza vaccine. TCRdb re-derived calls from the RT-PCR reads in MiXCR, one entry per CDR3 protein. The sample records about 540,000 distinct CDR3 sequences, roughly 23% being singletons. This CDR3 has 16 residues. V lost 0 bases to trimming and J lost 3 bases, with 16 bases between them. In germline, CDR1 is SGDLS, CDR2 YYNGEE. These data are also associated with another study on T cells expressing NK-cell markers. From that second work: UMIs accompanied the 5'RACE template switching by which TCR beta cDNA was made. Of the CD8+ T cells in about 6 donors, 1.0-7.0% belonged to dominant NKG2C+ clonotypes. The CD3+CD56-NKG2C+ fraction of several donors was likewise dominated by these clonotypes.

The sequence was collected from a man aged 50 or older who received an inactivated influenza vaccine. The V call is TRBV9, the J call TRBJ2-7; D possibly corresponds to TRBD2 (6 bases). This sample comprised CD4+ T cells sorted from PBMCs, obtained roughly 13 days after vaccination. Written as DNA, the CDR3 is TGTGCCAGCAGCGTAGCTCCGGGGGAGAACGGCTACGAGCAGTACTTC. Translation gives CASSVAPGENGYEQYF.